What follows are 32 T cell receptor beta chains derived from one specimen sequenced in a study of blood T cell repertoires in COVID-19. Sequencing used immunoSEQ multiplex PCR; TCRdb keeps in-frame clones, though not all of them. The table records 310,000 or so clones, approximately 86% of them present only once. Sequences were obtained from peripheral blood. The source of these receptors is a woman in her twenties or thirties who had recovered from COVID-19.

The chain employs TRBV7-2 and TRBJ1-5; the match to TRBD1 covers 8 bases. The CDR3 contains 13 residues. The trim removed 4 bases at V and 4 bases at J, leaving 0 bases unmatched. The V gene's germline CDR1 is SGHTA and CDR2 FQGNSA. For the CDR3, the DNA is TGTGCCAGCAGCTGGGACAGGAATCAGCCCCAGCATTTT. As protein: CASSWDRNQPQHF.

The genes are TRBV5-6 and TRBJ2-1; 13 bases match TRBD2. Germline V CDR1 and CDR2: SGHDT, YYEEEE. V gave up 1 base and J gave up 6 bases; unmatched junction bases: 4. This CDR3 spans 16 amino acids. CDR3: CASSLFGTSGANEQFF. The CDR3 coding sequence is TGTGCCAGCAGCTTGTTCGGGACTAGCGGGGCCAATGAGCAGTTCTTC.

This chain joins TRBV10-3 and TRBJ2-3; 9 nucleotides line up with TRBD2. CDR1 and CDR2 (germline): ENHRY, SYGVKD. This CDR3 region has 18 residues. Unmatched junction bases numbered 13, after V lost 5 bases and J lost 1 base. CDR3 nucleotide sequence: TGTGCCATCAGTCCCAACACCCGTCCTAGCGGGGGCACAGATACGCAGTATTTT. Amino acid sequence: CAISPNTRPSGGTDTQYF.

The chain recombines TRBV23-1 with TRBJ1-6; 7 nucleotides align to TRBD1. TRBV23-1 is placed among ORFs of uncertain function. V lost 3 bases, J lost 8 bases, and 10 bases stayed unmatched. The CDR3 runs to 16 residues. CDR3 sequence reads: CASSHVLGRGDSPLHF. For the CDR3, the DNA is TGCGCCAGCAGTCACGTCCTTGGCAGGGGGGATTCACCCCTCCACTTT.

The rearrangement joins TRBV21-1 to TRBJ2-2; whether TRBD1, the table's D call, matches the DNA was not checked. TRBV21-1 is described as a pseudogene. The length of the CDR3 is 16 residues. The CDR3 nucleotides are TGTGCCAGCAGCAATGGGGCAGGCCACGGAACCGGGGAGCTGTTTTTT. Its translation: CASSNGAGHGTGELFF.

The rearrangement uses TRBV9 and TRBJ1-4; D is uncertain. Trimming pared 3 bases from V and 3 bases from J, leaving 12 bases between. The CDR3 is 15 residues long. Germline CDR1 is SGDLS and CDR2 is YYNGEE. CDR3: CASSAEGRSNEKLFF. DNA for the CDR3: TGTGCCAGCAGCGCCGAGGGCCGATCTAATGAAAAACTGTTTTTT.

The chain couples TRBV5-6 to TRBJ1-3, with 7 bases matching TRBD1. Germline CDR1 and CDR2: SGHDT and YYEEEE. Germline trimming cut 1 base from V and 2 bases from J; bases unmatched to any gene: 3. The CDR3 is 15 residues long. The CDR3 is CASSLRGHTGNTIYF. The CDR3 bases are TGTGCCAGCAGCTTGAGGGGGCATACTGGAAACACCATATATTTT.

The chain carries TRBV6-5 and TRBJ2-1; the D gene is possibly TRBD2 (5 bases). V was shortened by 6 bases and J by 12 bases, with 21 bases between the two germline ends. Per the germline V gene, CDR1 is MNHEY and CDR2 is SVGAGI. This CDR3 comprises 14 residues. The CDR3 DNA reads TGTGCCAGCAGACCCCTGTTAGTCCGGGAATGGCAGTTCTTC. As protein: CASRPLLVREWQFF.

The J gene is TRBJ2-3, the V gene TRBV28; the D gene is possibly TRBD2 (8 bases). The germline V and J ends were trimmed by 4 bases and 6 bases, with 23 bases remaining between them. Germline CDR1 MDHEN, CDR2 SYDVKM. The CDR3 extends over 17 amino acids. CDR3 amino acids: CASSSGLGGYGSDTQYF. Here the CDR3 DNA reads TGTGCCAGCAGTTCGGGACTAGGGGGCTACGGCTCCGATACGCAGTATTTT.

This CDR3 is CASSPGQGRLGYTF. The CDR3 DNA follows: TGTGCCAGCAGCCCGGGACAGGGGCGTCTTGGCTACACCTTC. The V gene is TRBV7-8, the J gene TRBJ1-2; 10 nucleotides align to TRBD1. V gave up 5 bases and J gave up 7 bases; unmatched junction bases: 7. The CDR3 extends over 14 amino acids. Germline CDR1 and CDR2: SGHVS and FQNEAQ. The full variable domain, rest sourced from reference TRBV7-8 and TRBJ1-2, is GAGVSQSPRYKVAKRGQDVALRCDPISGHVSLFWYQQALGQGPEFLTYFQNEAQLDKSGLPSDRFFAERPEGSVSTLKIQRTQQEDSAVYLCASSPGQGRLGYTFGSGTRLTVV.

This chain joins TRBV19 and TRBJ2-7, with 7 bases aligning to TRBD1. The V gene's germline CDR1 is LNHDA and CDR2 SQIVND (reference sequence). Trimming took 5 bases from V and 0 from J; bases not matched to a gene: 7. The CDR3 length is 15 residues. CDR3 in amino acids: CASSVTWDSSYEQYF. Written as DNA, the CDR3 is TGTGCCAGTAGTGTCACGTGGGACAGCTCCTACGAGCAGTACTTC.

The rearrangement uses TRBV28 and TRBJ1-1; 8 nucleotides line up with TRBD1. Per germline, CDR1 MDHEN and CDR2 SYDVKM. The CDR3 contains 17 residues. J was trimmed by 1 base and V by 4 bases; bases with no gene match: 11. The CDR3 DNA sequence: TGTGCCAGCAGTTCTTGGACAGGGCGAATTTCGAACACTGAAGCTTTCTTT. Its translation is CASSSWTGRISNTEAFF.

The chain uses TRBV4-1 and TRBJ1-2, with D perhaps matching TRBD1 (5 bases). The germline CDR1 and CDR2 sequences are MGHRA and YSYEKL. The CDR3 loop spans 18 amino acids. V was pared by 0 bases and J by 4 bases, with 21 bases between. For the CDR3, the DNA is TGCGCCAGCAGCCAAGATCTAGGCGACAGCCTAATCCTCTATGGCTACACCTTC. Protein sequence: CASSQDLGDSLILYGYTF.

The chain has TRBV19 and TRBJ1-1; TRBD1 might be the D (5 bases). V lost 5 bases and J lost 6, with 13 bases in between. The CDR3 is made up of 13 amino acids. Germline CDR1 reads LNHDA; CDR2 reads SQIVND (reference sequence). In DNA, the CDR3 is TGTGCCAGTAGTCACCTCAGGGCATCTGAAGCTTTCTTT. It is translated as CASSHLRASEAFF. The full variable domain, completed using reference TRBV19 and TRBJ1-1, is DGGITQSPKYLFRKEGQNVTLSCEQNLNHDAMYWYRQDPGQGLRLIYYSQIVNDFQKGDIAEGYSVSREKKESFPLTVTSAQKNPTAFYLCASSHLRASEAFFGQGTRLTVV.

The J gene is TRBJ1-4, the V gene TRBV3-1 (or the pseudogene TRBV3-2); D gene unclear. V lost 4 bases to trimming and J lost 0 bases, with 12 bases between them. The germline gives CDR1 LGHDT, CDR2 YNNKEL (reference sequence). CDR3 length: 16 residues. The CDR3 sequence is CASSPRSTATNEKLFF. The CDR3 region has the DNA TGTGCCAGCAGCCCCCGAAGCACTGCAACTAATGAAAAACTGTTTTTT.

CDR3 residues: CASSEPGLAGAGELFF. As DNA, the CDR3 is TGTGCCAGCAGTGAGCCGGGACTAGCGGGAGCCGGGGAGCTGTTTTTT. The V and J genes are TRBV27 and TRBJ2-2; 14 positions agree with TRBD2. V shed 5 bases and J 6 bases; nucleotides not matched to a gene: 5. The CDR3 sequence is 16 residues long. Germline CDR1 reads MNHEY; CDR2 reads SMNVEV (reference sequence).

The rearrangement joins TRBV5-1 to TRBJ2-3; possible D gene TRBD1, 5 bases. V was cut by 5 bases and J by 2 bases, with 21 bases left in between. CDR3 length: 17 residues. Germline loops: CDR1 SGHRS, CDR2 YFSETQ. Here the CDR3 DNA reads TGCGCCAGCAGGGGGCAGAGAGGACAAGACCTCACAGATACGCAGTATTTT. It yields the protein CASRGQRGQDLTDTQYF. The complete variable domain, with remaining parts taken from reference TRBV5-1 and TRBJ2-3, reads KAGVTQTPRYLIKTRGQQVTLSCSPISGHRSVSWYQQTPGQGLQFLFEYFSETQRNKGNFPGRFSGRQFSNSRSEMNVSTLELGDSALYLCASRGQRGQDLTDTQYFGPGTRLTVL.

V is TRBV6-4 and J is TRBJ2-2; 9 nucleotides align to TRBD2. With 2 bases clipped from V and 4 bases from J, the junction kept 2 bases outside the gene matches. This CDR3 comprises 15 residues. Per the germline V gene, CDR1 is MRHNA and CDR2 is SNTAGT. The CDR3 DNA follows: TGTGCCAGCAGTGACACTAGCGGGTCCACCGGGGAGCTGTTTTTT. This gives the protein CASSDTSGSTGELFF.

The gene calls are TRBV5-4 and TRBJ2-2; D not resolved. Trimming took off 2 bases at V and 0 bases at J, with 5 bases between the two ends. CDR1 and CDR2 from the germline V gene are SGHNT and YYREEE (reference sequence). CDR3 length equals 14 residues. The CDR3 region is CASSFVSNTGELFF. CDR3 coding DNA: TGTGCCAGCAGCTTCGTATCGAACACCGGGGAGCTGTTTTTT.

The CDR3, as DNA: TGTGCCAGTCTTCAGGGATTCAACTATGGCTACACCTTC. It is translated as CASLQGFNYGYTF. This sequence joins TRBV19 and TRBJ1-2; weak D call: TRBD1 (5 bases). CDR3 length: 13 residues. CDR1 is LNHDA, CDR2 SQIVND, per germline (reference sequence). V was clipped by 8 bases and J by 2 bases, with 12 bases between them.

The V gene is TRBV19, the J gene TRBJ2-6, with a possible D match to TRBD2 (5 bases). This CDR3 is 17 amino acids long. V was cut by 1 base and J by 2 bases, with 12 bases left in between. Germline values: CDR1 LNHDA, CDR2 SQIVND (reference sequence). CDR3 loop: CASSIGPLRAGANVLTF. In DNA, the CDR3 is TGTGCCAGTAGTATAGGCCCTCTGAGGGCTGGGGCCAACGTCCTGACTTTC.

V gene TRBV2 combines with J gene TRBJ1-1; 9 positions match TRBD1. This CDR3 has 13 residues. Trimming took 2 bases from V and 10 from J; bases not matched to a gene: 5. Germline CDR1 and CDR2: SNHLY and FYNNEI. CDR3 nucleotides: TGTGCCAGCAGTGAACTAGGACAGGGGAGAGCTTTCTTT. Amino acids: CASSELGQGRAFF.

This chain's CDR3 is CASSLRLLKSETQYF. The CDR3 DNA reads TGCGCCAGCAGCTTACGACTCCTGAAGTCGGAGACCCAGTACTTC. The V gene is TRBV5-1, the J gene TRBJ2-5; D is uncertain. V lost 2 bases and J 5 bases, leaving 16 bases between the germline ends. Germline V gives CDR1 SGHRS, CDR2 YFSETQ. This CDR3 contains 15 residues.

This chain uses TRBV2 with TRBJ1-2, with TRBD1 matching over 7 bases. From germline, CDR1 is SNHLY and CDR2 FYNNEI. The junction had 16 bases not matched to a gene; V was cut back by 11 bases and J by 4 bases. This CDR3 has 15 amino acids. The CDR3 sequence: CAVQRSGQNFYGYTF. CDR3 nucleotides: TGTGCCGTACAGCGGTCGGGACAGAACTTCTATGGCTACACCTTC.

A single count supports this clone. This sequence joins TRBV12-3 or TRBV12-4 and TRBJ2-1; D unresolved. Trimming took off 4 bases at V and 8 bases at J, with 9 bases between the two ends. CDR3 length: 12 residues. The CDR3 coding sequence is TGTGCCAGCAGTTCGGTGGTGCATGAGCAGTTCTTC. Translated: CASSSVVHEQFF.

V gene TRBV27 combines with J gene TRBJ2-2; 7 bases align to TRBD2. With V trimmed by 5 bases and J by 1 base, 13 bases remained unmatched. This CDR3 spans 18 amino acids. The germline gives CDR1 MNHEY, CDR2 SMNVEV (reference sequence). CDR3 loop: CASSPARPSGMNTGELFF. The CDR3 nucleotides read TGTGCCAGCAGTCCCGCCCGACCTAGCGGAATGAACACCGGGGAGCTGTTTTTT.

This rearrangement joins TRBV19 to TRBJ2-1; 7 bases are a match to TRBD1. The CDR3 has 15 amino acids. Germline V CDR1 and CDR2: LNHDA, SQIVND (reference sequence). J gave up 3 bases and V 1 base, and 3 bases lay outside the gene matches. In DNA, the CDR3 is TGTGCCAGTAGTATAGTTGGGACAGACTACAATGAGCAGTTCTTC. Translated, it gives CASSIVGTDYNEQFF.

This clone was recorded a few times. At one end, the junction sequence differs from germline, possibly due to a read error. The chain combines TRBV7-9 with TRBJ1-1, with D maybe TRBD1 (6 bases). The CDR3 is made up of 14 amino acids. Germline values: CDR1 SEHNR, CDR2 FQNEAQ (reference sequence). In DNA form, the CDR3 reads TGTGCCAGCAGATTAGGGGGGGAGAACACTGAAGCTTTCTTT. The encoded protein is CASRLGGENTEAFF. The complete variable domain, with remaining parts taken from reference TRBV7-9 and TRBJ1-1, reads DTGVSQNPRHKITKRGQNVTFRCDPISEHNRLYWYRQTLGQGPEFLTYFQNEAQLEKSRLLSDRFSAERPKGSFSTLEIQRTEQGDSAMYLCASRLGGENTEAFFGQGTRLTVV.

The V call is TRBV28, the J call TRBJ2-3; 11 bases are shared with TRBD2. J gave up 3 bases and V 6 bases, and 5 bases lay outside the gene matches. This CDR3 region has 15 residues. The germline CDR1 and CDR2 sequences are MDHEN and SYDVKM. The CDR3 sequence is CASRELAGETDTQYF. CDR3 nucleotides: TGTGCCAGCAGGGAACTAGCGGGAGAGACAGATACGCAGTATTTT.

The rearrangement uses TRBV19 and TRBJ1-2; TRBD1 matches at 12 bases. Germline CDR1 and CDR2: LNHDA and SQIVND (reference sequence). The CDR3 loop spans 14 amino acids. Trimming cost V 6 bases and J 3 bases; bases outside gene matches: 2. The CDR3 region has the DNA TGTGCCAGTAGGGGGACAGGGGGCGACTATGGCTACACCTTC. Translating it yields CASRGTGGDYGYTF.

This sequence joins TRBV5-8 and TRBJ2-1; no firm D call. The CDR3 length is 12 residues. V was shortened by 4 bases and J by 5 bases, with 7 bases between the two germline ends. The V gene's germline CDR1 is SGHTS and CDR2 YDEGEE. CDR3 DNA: TGTGCCAGCAGCCCCCGGGACAATGAGCAGTTCTTC. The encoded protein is CASSPRDNEQFF.

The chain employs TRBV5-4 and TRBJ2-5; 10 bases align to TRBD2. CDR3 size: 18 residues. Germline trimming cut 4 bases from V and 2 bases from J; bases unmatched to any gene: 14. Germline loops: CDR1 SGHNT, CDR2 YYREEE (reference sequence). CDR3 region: CASSPPPSGGAWQETQYF. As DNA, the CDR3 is TGTGCCAGCAGCCCCCCGCCCAGCGGGGGGGCCTGGCAAGAGACCCAGTACTTC. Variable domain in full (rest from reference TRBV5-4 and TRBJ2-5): ETGVTQSPTHLIKTRGQQVTLRCSSQSGHNTVSWYQQALGQGPQFIFQYYREEENGRGNFPPRFSGLQFPNYSSELNVNALELDDSALYLCASSPPPSGGAWQETQYFGPGTRLLVL.